A selection of T cell receptor beta chains follows, all from one sample in a study of CD8 T cells in ankylosing spondylitis. TCRdb analysed the 5' RACE reads with MiXCR anew, one entry per CDR3 protein. The sample carries about 7,000 distinct CDR3 sequences, 2.8% recorded once. The sequenced material came from blood, either unsorted or a sorted T cell fraction (not recorded which). The origin of the receptors is a female donor with ankylosing spondylitis or in good health (not recorded which). The CDR3 runs from the conserved cysteine through the conserved F or W. The D gene is left open where the match is weak. Clone size reads once, few, many, or a class if the clone is expanded.

many TRBJ2-3 TRBV9 TRBD1 TGTGCCAGCAGCCCGGGACAGGCGGGTGGCACAGATACGCAGTATTTT CASSPGQAGGTDTQYF
many TRBJ2-5 TRBV9 NA TGTGCCAGCAGCGGACAATCAGACGGACCTCCTCGGGAGACCCAGTACTTC CASSGQSDGPPRETQYF
medium-sized TRBJ1-2 TRBV9 NA TGTGCCAGCAGCCAAAGATGGGGAGAAGGCTACACCTTC CASSQRWGEGYTF
medium-sized TRBJ2-1 TRBV9 NA TGTGCCAGCAGCGAACGACCTAGCGCTTACAATGAGCAGTTCTTC CASSERPSAYNEQFF
many TRBJ1-3 TRBV9 NA TGTGCCAGCAGCGTAGGCGGATCCTCTGGAAACACCATATATTTT CASSVGGSSGNTIYF
medium-sized TRBJ1-1 TRBV9 NA TGTGCCAGCAGCGTAGTGGCCAACACTGAAGCTTTCTTT CASSVVANTEAFF
medium-sized TRBJ2-3 TRBV9 TRBD2 TGTGCCAGCAGCGTAGGTTTTAGCGGGAGATCCACAGATACGCAGTATTTT CASSVGFSGRSTDTQYF
medium-sized TRBJ2-3 TRBV9 NA TGTGCCAGCAGCCCTGAACAGCAGGGCCCTAGCACAGATACGCAGTATTTT CASSPEQQGPSTDTQYF
many TRBJ2-3 TRBV9 TRBD2 TGTGCCAGCAGCGCGATAGCGGGGGGCCTAAATACGCAGTATTTT CASSAIAGGLNTQYF
many TRBJ2-1 TRBV9 NA TGTGCCAGCAGCGTAGGACTCAGCTTAGGGAATGAGCAGTTCTTC CASSVGLSLGNEQFF
many TRBJ2-7 TRBV9 NA TGTGCCAGCAGCGTAGGGGCTATGGTATCCTACGAGCAGTACTTC CASSVGAMVSYEQYF
many TRBJ1-6 TRBV9 TRBD1 TGTGCCAGCAGTGGAGACAGGGGTGCATCACCCCTCCACTTT CASSGDRGASPLHF
many TRBJ2-6 TRBV9 NA TGTGCCAGCAGCGTAGGATCTGGGGCCAACGTCCTGACTTTC CASSVGSGANVLTF
many TRBJ2-5 TRBV9 TRBD2 TGTGCCAGCAGCCCCCGGACTAGCGGGGTCAGGGAGACCCAGTACTTC CASSPRTSGVRETQYF
medium-sized TRBJ2-1 TRBV9 NA TGTGCCAGCAGCGTAGAACGGGGCTGGAATGAGCAGTTCTTC CASSVERGWNEQFF
many TRBJ1-5 TRBV9 NA TGTGCCAGCAGCGCCGGGGGTAGCGGCAATCAGCCCCAGCATTTT CASSAGGSGNQPQHF
many TRBJ2-7 TRBV9 NA TGTGCCAGCAGCGTAGGGGGGGCTGCCTACGAGCAGTACTTC CASSVGGAAYEQYF
many TRBJ2-7 TRBV9 NA TGTGCCAGCAGCGTAGGGGCAGGGGCCTACGAGCAGTACTTC CASSVGAGAYEQYF
many TRBJ2-1 TRBV9 TRBD2 TGTGCCAGCAGCGCAGAGGGTCGGGGGGGACCCAATGAGCAGTTCTTC CASSAEGRGGPNEQFF
many TRBJ2-1 TRBV9 NA TGTGCCAGCAGCGTGCCTAGAGATGGGGAGCTCAGTGAGCAGTTCTTC CASSVPRDGELSEQFF
many TRBJ2-5 TRBV9 NA TGTGCCAGCAGCGTAGAGGGCAGGGGGTCGGGAGCAGAGACCCAGTACTTC CASSVEGRGSGAETQYF
many TRBJ2-3 TRBV9 NA TGTGCCAGCAGCGTAGAGGGGACAGATACGCAGTATTTT CASSVEGTDTQYF
many TRBJ1-4 TRBV9 TRBD1 TGTGCCAGCAGCGCGGGACAGTTAAATGAAAAACTGTTTTTT CASSAGQLNEKLFF
many TRBJ2-7 TRBV9 NA TGTGCCAGCAGCGTAGAGGATAGCGGAAACGAGCAGTACTTC CASSVEDSGNEQYF
many TRBJ2-7 TRBV9 NA TGTGCCAGCAGCCCCAATTTATCCCCCAGTCACGAGCAGTACTTC CASSPNLSPSHEQYF
many TRBJ1-1 TRBV9 TRBD1 TGTGCCAGCAGCTCGGGACAGGGTTTGAACACTGAAGCTTTCTTT CASSSGQGLNTEAFF